The T cell receptor beta chain under discussion was sequenced for a study of CD8 T cells in Susac syndrome. The RNA input was about 0.5 to 1 ug, and it was reverse transcribed with random hexamers. TCRdb reprocessed the immunoSEQ multiplex PCR reads via MiXCR and lists one record per CDR3 protein. The data contain 150,000 to 200,000 distinct CDR3 sequences, approximately 95% of them singletons. This CDR3 spans 18 amino acids. V was clipped by 0 bases and J by 0 bases, with 15 bases between them. CDR1 is SGHRS and CDR2 is YFSETQ in the germline V gene. This sequence was found in a human donor with Susac syndrome. The sample taken for sequencing was CD4+ T cells from PBMCs. V usage is TRBV5-1 and J usage is TRBJ2-2, with D unresolved. This CDR3 is CASSLVGGGHPNTGELFF. The DNA for the CDR3 is TGCGCCAGCAGCTTGGTCGGCGGTGGGCACCCGAACACCGGGGAGCTGTTTTTT.